The rows below give T cell receptor beta chains drawn from one sample of a study of OX40 agonist ivuxolimab in advanced cancers. Sequencing was performed with immunoSEQ multiplex PCR; in TCRdb, only in-frame clones are kept and a portion is missing. Of about 68,000 clones listed, around 86% are singletons. The sequences come from CD4+ or CD8+ T cells sorted from blood, collected in a trial of the OX40 agonist ivuxolimab. Every receptor here comes from an adult with an advanced solid tumor such as melanoma, head and neck, liver or kidney cancer. CDR3s include the opening cysteine and the closing phenylalanine or tryptophan. Fields, in order: D gene, V gene, CDR3 length, clone size, J gene, CDR3 DNA, CDR3 protein. D genes are given only for firm matches. Clone size is shown for a subset of rows, as once, few, many or a class of expanded clone.

d_call: TRBD1
v_call: TRBV23-1
cdr3_length: 16
clone_size: -
j_call: TRBJ2-7
cdr3_nt: TGCGCCACCATAGAAATTCAGGGGGCCGGTCGATACGAGCAGTACTTC
cdr3_aa: CATIEIQGAGRYEQYF

d_call: TRBD1
v_call: TRBV7-2
cdr3_length: 15
clone_size: -
j_call: TRBJ1-2
cdr3_nt: TGTGCCAGCGCGGGGCGGGGCACAGGGGTCTATGGCTACACCTTC
cdr3_aa: CASAGRGTGVYGYTF

d_call: -
v_call: TRBV5-4
cdr3_length: 14
clone_size: -
j_call: TRBJ2-1
cdr3_nt: TGTGCCAGCAGCTTGACAGAACTCTACAATGAGCAGTTCTTC
cdr3_aa: CASSLTELYNEQFF

d_call: -
v_call: TRBV5-1
cdr3_length: 13
clone_size: -
j_call: TRBJ2-1
cdr3_nt: TGCGCCAGCAGCTTGGGGGTGACCTCTGAGCAGTTCTTC
cdr3_aa: CASSLGVTSEQFF

d_call: -
v_call: TRBV7-9
cdr3_length: 13
clone_size: -
j_call: TRBJ1-4
cdr3_nt: TGTGCCAGCAGTCCGACCATAGGTGAAAAACTGTTTTTT
cdr3_aa: CASSPTIGEKLFF

d_call: -
v_call: TRBV6-5
cdr3_length: 12
clone_size: -
j_call: TRBJ1-6
cdr3_nt: TGTGCCAGCAGTTACCAATATTCACCCCTCCACTTT
cdr3_aa: CASSYQYSPLHF

d_call: -
v_call: TRBV4-1
cdr3_length: 15
clone_size: -
j_call: TRBJ2-1
cdr3_nt: TGCGCCAGCAGCCAACTTGACAGCTCCTACAATGAGCAGTTCTTC
cdr3_aa: CASSQLDSSYNEQFF

d_call: -
v_call: TRBV9
cdr3_length: 16
clone_size: -
j_call: TRBJ2-5
cdr3_nt: TGTGCCAGCAGCGGCGTTCCGGGACTGGTCCCAGAGACCCAGTACTTC
cdr3_aa: CASSGVPGLVPETQYF

d_call: TRBD2
v_call: TRBV11-3
cdr3_length: 16
clone_size: -
j_call: TRBJ2-1
cdr3_nt: TGTGCCAGCAGCTTAGGGACTAGCGGGAGCTACAATGAGCAGTTCTTC
cdr3_aa: CASSLGTSGSYNEQFF

d_call: TRBD2
v_call: TRBV30
cdr3_length: 15
clone_size: -
j_call: TRBJ2-3
cdr3_nt: TGTGCCTGGAGTAAGACTAGCGGGAGTATAGATACGCAGTATTTT
cdr3_aa: CAWSKTSGSIDTQYF

d_call: -
v_call: TRBV5-6
cdr3_length: 17
clone_size: -
j_call: TRBJ1-5
cdr3_nt: TGTGCCAGCAGCTTGGCCTCCCAGGACAGACAAAATCAGCCCCAGCATTTT
cdr3_aa: CASSLASQDRQNQPQHF

d_call: -
v_call: TRBV5-8
cdr3_length: 15
clone_size: -
j_call: TRBJ2-1
cdr3_nt: TGTGCCAGCAGCCTGGGACTTACATCCTACAATGAGCAGTTCTTC
cdr3_aa: CASSLGLTSYNEQFF

d_call: -
v_call: TRBV5-1
cdr3_length: 14
clone_size: -
j_call: TRBJ2-3
cdr3_nt: TGCGCCAGCAGCTTGCAGGGTAGCACAGATACGCAGTATTTT
cdr3_aa: CASSLQGSTDTQYF

d_call: -
v_call: TRBV5-1
cdr3_length: 15
clone_size: -
j_call: TRBJ1-1
cdr3_nt: TGCGCCAGCAGCTTGTATGGGGGGATGAACACTGAAGCTTTCTTT
cdr3_aa: CASSLYGGMNTEAFF

d_call: -
v_call: TRBV6-1
cdr3_length: 14
clone_size: -
j_call: TRBJ1-5
cdr3_nt: TGTGCCAGCAGCTCCGAGAGGTCGAATCAGCCCCAGCATTTT
cdr3_aa: CASSSERSNQPQHF

d_call: -
v_call: TRBV2
cdr3_length: 12
clone_size: -
j_call: TRBJ2-5
cdr3_nt: TGTGCCAGCAGTGGGCAGTCGGAGACCCAGTACTTC
cdr3_aa: CASSGQSETQYF

d_call: -
v_call: TRBV6-5
cdr3_length: 13
clone_size: -
j_call: TRBJ2-7
cdr3_nt: TGTGCCAGCAGTTACACGGGGTTAAGCGAGCAGTACTTC
cdr3_aa: CASSYTGLSEQYF

d_call: -
v_call: TRBV7-2
cdr3_length: 14
clone_size: -
j_call: TRBJ1-2
cdr3_nt: TGTGCCAGCAGCTTAGACCAGGGAGAGTATGGCTACACCTTC
cdr3_aa: CASSLDQGEYGYTF

d_call: -
v_call: TRBV5-1
cdr3_length: 12
clone_size: -
j_call: TRBJ2-7
cdr3_nt: TGCGCCAGCAGCTTGGAGGGGAACGAGCAGTACTTC
cdr3_aa: CASSLEGNEQYF

d_call: -
v_call: TRBV7-8
cdr3_length: 16
clone_size: -
j_call: TRBJ1-1
cdr3_nt: TGTGCCAGCAGCTCCCAGGAGACAGCCATGAACACTGAAGCTTTCTTT
cdr3_aa: CASSSQETAMNTEAFF

d_call: -
v_call: TRBV19
cdr3_length: 16
clone_size: -
j_call: TRBJ2-1
cdr3_nt: TGTGCCAGTAGTATAGGGGCAGGGAGCTCCTACAATGAGCAGTTCTTC
cdr3_aa: CASSIGAGSSYNEQFF

d_call: -
v_call: TRBV30
cdr3_length: 19
clone_size: few
j_call: TRBJ1-4
cdr3_nt: TGTGCCTGGGCACGTCTCCCTCACCCGGGACGGACGGTACACGAAAAACTGTTTTTT
cdr3_aa: CAWARLPHPGRTVHEKLFF

d_call: -
v_call: TRBV6-1
cdr3_length: 13
clone_size: -
j_call: TRBJ2-7
cdr3_nt: TGTGCCAGCAGTCGAGACCCCTCCTACGAGCAGTACTTC
cdr3_aa: CASSRDPSYEQYF

d_call: TRBD1
v_call: TRBV7-8
cdr3_length: 15
clone_size: few
j_call: TRBJ1-5
cdr3_nt: TGTGCCAGCAGCCCTGGGACAGGTTTCAATCAGCCCCAGCATTTT
cdr3_aa: CASSPGTGFNQPQHF

d_call: -
v_call: TRBV30
cdr3_length: 14
clone_size: -
j_call: TRBJ2-1
cdr3_nt: TGTGCCTTATCTAGGGAGCCTGGCCCTTATGAGCAGTTCTTC
cdr3_aa: CALSREPGPYEQFF

d_call: TRBD1
v_call: TRBV5-8
cdr3_length: 15
clone_size: -
j_call: TRBJ2-5
cdr3_nt: TGTGCCAGCAGCCCTGGGACAGGGCGGCAAGAGACCCAGTACTTC
cdr3_aa: CASSPGTGRQETQYF

d_call: TRBD1
v_call: TRBV6-6
cdr3_length: 14
clone_size: -
j_call: TRBJ1-1
cdr3_nt: TGTGCCAGCAGTTACAAGGGGACAGTTGATGAAGCTTTCTTT
cdr3_aa: CASSYKGTVDEAFF

d_call: -
v_call: TRBV28
cdr3_length: 15
clone_size: -
j_call: TRBJ1-4
cdr3_nt: TGTGCCAGCAGCCCGGGTGGTCAGGGTAGAGAAAAACTGTTTTTT
cdr3_aa: CASSPGGQGREKLFF

d_call: TRBD1
v_call: TRBV19
cdr3_length: 16
clone_size: few
j_call: TRBJ1-5
cdr3_nt: TGTGCCAGTAGCCCTGACCGGGACAGACTATACCCAGCCCAGCATTTT
cdr3_aa: CASSPDRDRLYPAQHF

d_call: TRBD2
v_call: TRBV10-2
cdr3_length: 17
clone_size: -
j_call: TRBJ2-1
cdr3_nt: TGCGCCAGCAGTGAGTCAACGGGGGGGCTGGTTGGGAATGAGCAGTTCTTC
cdr3_aa: CASSESTGGLVGNEQFF

d_call: TRBD1
v_call: TRBV5-1
cdr3_length: 15
clone_size: -
j_call: TRBJ2-1
cdr3_nt: TGCGCCAGCAGCCCGGACAGGGGTTCCTACAATGAGCAGTTCTTC
cdr3_aa: CASSPDRGSYNEQFF

d_call: -
v_call: TRBV11-1
cdr3_length: 17
clone_size: -
j_call: TRBJ1-6
cdr3_nt: TGTGCCAGCAGCTTAATGACTTCCAGCTCCTATAATTCACCCCTCCACTTT
cdr3_aa: CASSLMTSSSYNSPLHF

d_call: -
v_call: TRBV7-9
cdr3_length: 15
clone_size: -
j_call: TRBJ1-2
cdr3_nt: TGTGCCAGCAGCTCATCACAGGGTTTTCGTTATGGCTACACCTTC
cdr3_aa: CASSSSQGFRYGYTF

d_call: TRBD1
v_call: TRBV27
cdr3_length: 15
clone_size: -
j_call: TRBJ1-5
cdr3_nt: TGTGCCAGCAGTTTTCGACAGGGGTTAGGGCAGCCCCAGCATTTT
cdr3_aa: CASSFRQGLGQPQHF

d_call: -
v_call: TRBV14
cdr3_length: 13
clone_size: -
j_call: TRBJ2-1
cdr3_nt: TGTGCCAGCAACAGGGCCGGGTACAATGAGCAGTTCTTC
cdr3_aa: CASNRAGYNEQFF

d_call: TRBD1
v_call: TRBV6-5
cdr3_length: 15
clone_size: few
j_call: TRBJ2-3
cdr3_nt: TGTGCCAGCAGTGTAGGGACAGGGGGTCCAGATACGCAGTATTTT
cdr3_aa: CASSVGTGGPDTQYF

d_call: TRBD1
v_call: TRBV5-1
cdr3_length: 14
clone_size: -
j_call: TRBJ1-4
cdr3_nt: TGCGCCAGCAGCTGGACAGGGGAAGGAGAAAAACTGTTTTTT
cdr3_aa: CASSWTGEGEKLFF

d_call: -
v_call: TRBV6-6
cdr3_length: 13
clone_size: -
j_call: TRBJ2-2
cdr3_nt: TGTGCCAGCGGGTTAGGGGGAACCGGGGAGCTGTTTTTT
cdr3_aa: CASGLGGTGELFF

d_call: TRBD1
v_call: TRBV4-1
cdr3_length: 17
clone_size: -
j_call: TRBJ1-5
cdr3_nt: TGCGCCAGCAGCTCCGGGACAGCCTTGCGGCGCAATCAGCCCCAGCATTTT
cdr3_aa: CASSSGTALRRNQPQHF

d_call: -
v_call: TRBV7-3
cdr3_length: 13
clone_size: -
j_call: TRBJ2-1
cdr3_nt: TGTGCCAGCAGCTTCGGGGGTCGTAATGAGCAGTTCTTC
cdr3_aa: CASSFGGRNEQFF

d_call: -
v_call: TRBV7-2
cdr3_length: 15
clone_size: -
j_call: TRBJ1-4
cdr3_nt: TGTGCCAGCAGCTTTGATCGAGGCGCCAATGAAAAACTGTTTTTT
cdr3_aa: CASSFDRGANEKLFF

d_call: -
v_call: TRBV5-4
cdr3_length: 14
clone_size: few
j_call: TRBJ1-1
cdr3_nt: TGTGCCAGCAGCTTCGACGACAAGCGGACTGAAGCTTTCTTT
cdr3_aa: CASSFDDKRTEAFF

d_call: -
v_call: TRBV5-1
cdr3_length: 13
clone_size: -
j_call: TRBJ1-1
cdr3_nt: TGCGCCAGCAGCTTGATGACGGACACTGAAGCTTTCTTT
cdr3_aa: CASSLMTDTEAFF

d_call: TRBD2
v_call: TRBV2
cdr3_length: 13
clone_size: -
j_call: TRBJ2-5
cdr3_nt: TGTGCCAGCTCCGGACTAGCTCGAGAGACCCAGTACTTC
cdr3_aa: CASSGLARETQYF

d_call: -
v_call: TRBV4-1
cdr3_length: 16
clone_size: -
j_call: TRBJ1-3
cdr3_nt: TGCGCCAGCAGCCAAGATAGTAAGGCACCTCTTCAAACCATATATTTT
cdr3_aa: CASSQDSKAPLQTIYF

d_call: -
v_call: TRBV6-1
cdr3_length: 15
clone_size: -
j_call: TRBJ1-1
cdr3_nt: TGTGCCAGCAGTGAAGGCGGCTACATGAACACTGAAGCTTTCTTT
cdr3_aa: CASSEGGYMNTEAFF

d_call: TRBD1
v_call: TRBV30
cdr3_length: 13
clone_size: few
j_call: TRBJ1-6
cdr3_nt: TGTGCCTGGAGTAAATCGGGACAGGGAGTCCTCCACTTT
cdr3_aa: CAWSKSGQGVLHF

d_call: -
v_call: TRBV18
cdr3_length: 12
clone_size: -
j_call: TRBJ2-5
cdr3_nt: TGTGCCAGCTCACCAACAGGTTTGGGGGTGTACTTC
cdr3_aa: CASSPTGLGVYF

d_call: -
v_call: TRBV2
cdr3_length: 12
clone_size: few
j_call: TRBJ2-3
cdr3_nt: TGTGCCAGCCGTTTAGGACTAGATACGCAGTATTTT
cdr3_aa: CASRLGLDTQYF

d_call: -
v_call: TRBV6-5
cdr3_length: 15
clone_size: -
j_call: TRBJ1-2
cdr3_nt: TGTGCCAGCAGTTCGTCGATTGGGAAGCTGGGTGGCTACACCTTC
cdr3_aa: CASSSSIGKLGGYTF

d_call: TRBD2
v_call: TRBV6-1
cdr3_length: 15
clone_size: -
j_call: TRBJ2-2
cdr3_nt: TGTGCCAGCAGTGAATGGGAGGGGAACACCGGGGAGCTGTTTTTT
cdr3_aa: CASSEWEGNTGELFF

d_call: -
v_call: TRBV4-1
cdr3_length: 17
clone_size: -
j_call: TRBJ1-3
cdr3_nt: TGCGCCAGCAGCCAAAGGAGGAATTTCGGTTCTGGAAACACCATATATTTT
cdr3_aa: CASSQRRNFGSGNTIYF

d_call: TRBD1
v_call: TRBV4-1
cdr3_length: 14
clone_size: -
j_call: TRBJ1-1
cdr3_nt: TGCGCCAGCAGTGGACAGGGGGTGGACACTGAAGCTTTCTTT
cdr3_aa: CASSGQGVDTEAFF

d_call: -
v_call: TRBV6-5
cdr3_length: 14
clone_size: once
j_call: TRBJ1-1
cdr3_nt: TGTGCCAGCAGTTCGAGGACTACGGGGACTGAAGCTTTCTTT
cdr3_aa: CASSSRTTGTEAFF